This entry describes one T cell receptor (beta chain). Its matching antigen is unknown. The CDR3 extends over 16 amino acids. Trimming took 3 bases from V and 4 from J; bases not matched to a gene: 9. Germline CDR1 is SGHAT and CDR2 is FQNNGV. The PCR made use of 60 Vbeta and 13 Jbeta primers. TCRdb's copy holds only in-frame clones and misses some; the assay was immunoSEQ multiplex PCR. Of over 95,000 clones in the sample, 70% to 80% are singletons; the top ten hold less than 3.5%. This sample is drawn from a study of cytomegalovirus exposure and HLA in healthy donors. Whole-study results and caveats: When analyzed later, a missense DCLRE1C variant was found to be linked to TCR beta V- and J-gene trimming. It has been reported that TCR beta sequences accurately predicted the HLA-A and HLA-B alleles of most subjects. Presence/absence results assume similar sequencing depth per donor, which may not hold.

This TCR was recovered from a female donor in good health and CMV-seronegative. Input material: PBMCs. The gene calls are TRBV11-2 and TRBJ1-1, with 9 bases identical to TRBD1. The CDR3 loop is CASSFRGTGLVTEAFF. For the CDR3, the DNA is TGTGCCAGCAGCTTCCGCGGGACAGGGCTGGTCACTGAAGCTTTCTTT.